The T cell receptor beta chain described here comes from a study of cytomegalovirus exposure and HLA in healthy donors. Study results and caveats: The authors reported that TCR beta sequences could predict HLA-A and HLA-B alleles. These predictions were accurate for most subjects in the first cohort. The study dropped some indistinguishable V segments, TRBV6-2 and TRBV6-3 among them. Within an earlier analysis, most TCR beta V segments proved productive either about 90% or about 30% of the time.

This PCR relied on a set of 60 Vbeta primers and 13 Jbeta primers. Clones were sequenced by immunoSEQ multiplex PCR, and TCRdb holds only the in-frame ones, with some missing. Among 160,000 or so clones listed, about 80% were seen once. After removal of 8 bases from V and 2 bases from J, the junction contained 10 bases not matched to a gene. The CDR3 has 15 amino acids. CDR1 MDHEN and CDR2 SYDVKM come from the germline V gene. On this clone: Its antigen is unidentified.

This clonotype was obtained from a woman between 45 and 65 years old in good health and CMV-seropositive. The rearrangement joins TRBV28 to TRBJ1-1, with 8 bases identical to TRBD1. Sequences were obtained from PBMCs. CDR3 sequence reads: CASFRPTGVNTEAFF. DNA of the CDR3: TGTGCCAGCTTCCGACCGACAGGGGTTAACACTGAAGCTTTCTTT.